This entry is about one TCR beta chain. This record comes from a study of OX40 agonist ivuxolimab in advanced cancers. Here immunoSEQ multiplex PCR was the method, and the copy in TCRdb shows in-frame clones only, minus some. Among tens of thousands of clones, approximately 82% were seen once, and the ten largest hold less than 6%. The CDR3 is made up of 14 amino acids. The V end lost 1 base, the J end lost 7 bases, and 11 bases lay between the germline ends. In germline, CDR1 is MGHRA, CDR2 YSYEKL. The genes are TRBV4-1 and TRBJ2-1; D is perhaps TRBD2 (5 bases). This clonotype was sampled from an adult with an advanced solid tumor such as melanoma, head and neck, liver or kidney cancer. The sample here was CD4+ or CD8+ T cells sorted from blood, taken in a trial of the OX40 agonist ivuxolimab. CDR3 in amino acids: CASSQVSSGNEQFF. The CDR3 DNA sequence: TGCGCCAGCAGCCAAGTTTCGTCGGGGAATGAGCAGTTCTTC.